The 18 T cell receptor beta chains below all came from one sample that was sequenced in a study of blood T cell repertoires in COVID-19. Libraries were prepared by immunoSEQ multiplex PCR; TCRdb keeps only in-frame clonotypes and omits some of them. The repertoire consists of under 200,000 clones, with 88% occurring once and the leading ten covering under 2%. The sequenced sample was peripheral blood. The receptors stem from a young man with active or convalescent COVID-19.

This clone was detected only once. The CDR3 DNA follows: TGTGCCAGCAGCTTAGTGGGGGACAGGATCTACGAGCAGTACTTC. Protein product: CASSLVGDRIYEQYF. This sequence joins TRBV7-2 and TRBJ2-7; 8 nucleotides align to TRBD1. This CDR3 is 15 amino acids long. The V gene end was trimmed by 1 base and the J gene end by 3 bases; junction bases not matched to a gene: 5. Germline CDR1 and CDR2: SGHTA and FQGNSA.

This clone was counted only a few times. The genes are TRBV28 and TRBJ2-2; TRBD1 is a possible D gene (6 bases). CDR1 and CDR2 (germline): MDHEN, SYDVKM. Deletions cut 6 bases from V and 2 bases from J, with 16 bases between. The CDR3 is made up of 16 amino acids. The CDR3 region is CASSSTGQINTGELFF. DNA for the CDR3: TGTGCCAGCAGCTCTACCGGACAGATTAACACCGGGGAGCTGTTTTTT.

This chain joins TRBV5-4 and TRBJ2-5; 7 bases fit TRBD1. Trimming took 2 bases from V and 4 from J; bases not matched to a gene: 5. CDR1 and CDR2 from the germline V gene are SGHNT and YYREEE (reference sequence). The CDR3 is 14 residues long. The DNA for the CDR3 is TGTGCCAGCAGCTTAAGAGCAGGGGGAGAGACCCAGTACTTC. It is translated as CASSLRAGGETQYF.

The chain has TRBV11-2 and TRBJ1-3; a weak D match, TRBD1 (5 bases). Germline loops: CDR1 SGHAT, CDR2 FQNNGV. This CDR3 region has 15 residues. The V gene lost 3 bases and the J gene lost 0 bases, with 9 bases spanning the gap. The DNA for the CDR3 is TGTGCCAGCAGCTTGCGGGGCCTCTCTGGAAACACCATATATTTT. Its protein is CASSLRGLSGNTIYF.

V and J are TRBV19 and TRBJ2-3, with 9 bases fitting TRBD2. Germline CDR1 and CDR2: LNHDA and SQIVND (reference sequence). Trimming at V came to 6 bases and at J to 4 bases, leaving 8 bases not matched to a gene. This CDR3 region has 15 residues. The CDR3 spells CASSRGTSRADTQYF. The CDR3 bases are TGTGCCAGTAGCCGCGGGACTAGCAGGGCAGATACGCAGTATTTT. Drawing the rest from reference TRBV19 and TRBJ2-3, the complete variable domain is DGGITQSPKYLFRKEGQNVTLSCEQNLNHDAMYWYRQDPGQGLRLIYYSQIVNDFQKGDIAEGYSVSREKKESFPLTVTSAQKNPTAFYLCASSRGTSRADTQYFGPGTRLTVL.

Only a few counts were recorded for this clone. The CDR3 DNA follows: TGTGCCAGCAGCCAAGGATGGACGGAGGGCGGCTACACCTTC. This translates into CASSQGWTEGGYTF. The chain couples TRBV3-1 (or the pseudogene TRBV3-2) to TRBJ1-2; no definite D call. The length of the CDR3 is 14 residues. V was pared by 1 base and J by 8 bases, with 14 bases between. Germline CDR1 and CDR2: LGHDT and YNNKEL (reference sequence).

The chain links TRBV14 to TRBJ2-7; 10 bases are a match to TRBD2. Trimming cost V 4 bases and J 3 bases; bases outside gene matches: 6. Germline V gene data show CDR1 as SGHDN and CDR2 as FVKESK. The CDR3 length is 15 residues. CDR3 in amino acids: CASSRRTSGLYEQYF. CDR3 bases: TGTGCCAGCAGCCGACGGACTAGCGGCCTCTACGAGCAGTACTTC.

The J gene is TRBJ2-1, the V gene TRBV7-9; TRBD2 aligns across 9 bases. Germline lookup yields CDR1 SEHNR and CDR2 FQNEAQ (reference sequence). CDR3 size: 15 residues. Germline trimming cut 1 base from V and 6 bases from J; bases unmatched to any gene: 4. The CDR3 DNA reads TGTGCCAGCAGCTTAGATGGCGGGGGGGCCAATGAGCAGTTCTTC. This gives the protein CASSLDGGGANEQFF.

The table lists this clone with a few counts. The CDR3 protein is CASSATGGGHSPLHF. The CDR3 DNA follows: TGTGCCAGCAGCGCAACAGGGGGCGGTCATTCACCCCTCCACTTT. V is TRBV9 and J is TRBJ1-6; 9 bases map to TRBD1. After removal of 3 bases from V and 8 bases from J, the junction contained 6 bases not matched to a gene. The CDR3 is made up of 15 amino acids. In germline, CDR1 is SGDLS, CDR2 YYNGEE.

This chain connects TRBV6-1 to TRBJ2-7, with a tentative D call TRBD1 (6 bases). Per germline, CDR1 MNHNS and CDR2 SASEGT. V gave up 4 bases and J gave up 4 bases, with 20 bases separating them. This CDR3 has 16 residues. CDR3 region: CASSGPADRGLYEQYF. The CDR3 nucleotides are TGTGCCAGCAGTGGCCCCGCGGACAGAGGATTGTACGAGCAGTACTTC.

The rearrangement uses TRBV19 and TRBJ2-7; D is perhaps TRBD2 (6 bases). The V end was cut by 1 base, the J end by 6 bases, with 13 bases between. Germline V gene sequence: CDR1 LNHDA, CDR2 SQIVND (reference sequence). This CDR3 comprises 14 residues. The CDR3 is CASSIVPPGGEQYF. For the CDR3, the DNA is TGTGCCAGTAGTATAGTTCCGCCCGGGGGCGAGCAGTACTTC.

The chain couples TRBV11-2 to TRBJ1-2; D may be TRBD1 (5 bases). Trimming stripped 0 bases from V and 5 bases from J, with 13 bases between. This CDR3 has 15 residues. The germline V gene has CDR1 SGHAT and CDR2 FQNNGV. This CDR3 is CASSLDSGVGYGYTF. CDR3 DNA: TGTGCCAGCAGCTTAGATTCGGGGGTTGGTTATGGCTACACCTTC. Filled out from reference TRBV11-2 and TRBJ1-2, the complete variable domain reads EAGVAQSPRYKIIEKRQSVAFWCNPISGHATLYWYQQILGQGPKLLIQFQNNGVVDDSQLPKDRFSAERLKGVDSTLKIQPAKLEDSAVYLCASSLDSGVGYGYTFGSGTRLTVV.

The chain uses TRBV5-1 and TRBJ2-5; TRBD1 matches at 7 bases. Per germline, CDR1 SGHRS and CDR2 YFSETQ. Germline trimming cut 0 bases from V and 5 bases from J; bases unmatched to any gene: 7. This CDR3 has 15 amino acids. CDR3 bases: TGCGCCAGCAGCTTGGGACAGGGTTGGGGGGAGACCCAGTACTTC. Protein sequence: CASSLGQGWGETQYF. Full variable domain (remainder filled in from reference TRBV5-1 and TRBJ2-5): KAGVTQTPRYLIKTRGQQVTLSCSPISGHRSVSWYQQTPGQGLQFLFEYFSETQRNKGNFPGRFSGRQFSNSRSEMNVSTLELGDSALYLCASSLGQGWGETQYFGPGTRLLVL.

This clone was counted between two and nine times. The chain is built from TRBV5-5 and TRBJ2-1; D not certain. This CDR3 has 11 amino acids. CDR1 is SGHKS, CDR2 YYEKEE, per germline (reference sequence). The V and J ends lost 0 bases and 9 bases respectively, with 4 bases between them. CDR3 coding DNA: TGTGCCAGCAGCTTGGTACTTGAGCAGTTCTTC. Its protein product is CASSLVLEQFF.

The chain combines TRBV6-6 with TRBJ2-7; weak D call: TRBD1 (5 bases). Trimming pared 0 bases from V and 0 bases from J, leaving 12 bases between. Germline lookup yields CDR1 MNHNY and CDR2 SVGAGI (reference sequence). There are 16 residues in the CDR3. The DNA of the CDR3 is TGTGCCAGCAGTTACTCTCTCAGGGTAGGCTCCTACGAGCAGTACTTC. Translating gives CASSYSLRVGSYEQYF.

The rearrangement links TRBV3-1 (or the pseudogene TRBV3-2) to TRBJ2-5, with TRBD2 matching over 8 bases. The CDR3 sequence is 14 residues long. With V trimmed by 4 bases and J by 3 bases, 4 bases remained unmatched. Per the germline V gene, CDR1 is LGHDT and CDR2 is YNNKEL (reference sequence). CDR3 DNA sequence: TGTGCCAGCAGCCCTCGGGGACTAGAAGAGACCCAGTACTTC. Protein: CASSPRGLEETQYF.

The V gene is TRBV5-4, the J gene TRBJ2-1; TRBD2 matches at 8 bases. The germline V gene has CDR1 SGHNT and CDR2 YYREEE (reference sequence). After removal of 6 bases from V and 0 bases from J, the junction contained 5 bases not matched to a gene. This CDR3 is 15 amino acids long. CDR3 in DNA: TGTGCCAGCACCGGGGGGGGGAGCTCCTACAATGAGCAGTTCTTC. It codes for CASTGGGSSYNEQFF. Combining the CDR3 with reference TRBV5-4 and TRBJ2-1 gives the whole variable domain ETGVTQSPTHLIKTRGQQVTLRCSSQSGHNTVSWYQQALGQGPQFIFQYYREEENGRGNFPPRFSGLQFPNYSSELNVNALELDDSALYLCASTGGGSSYNEQFFGPGTRLTVL.

The chain combines TRBV4-3 with TRBJ1-1; D is unclear. CDR3 length: 15 residues. Trimming stripped 0 bases from V and 1 base from J, with 9 bases between. The germline gives CDR1 LGHNA, CDR2 YSLEER. CDR3: CASSQEALANTEAFF. CDR3 nucleotide sequence: TGCGCCAGCAGCCAAGAAGCGCTCGCGAACACTGAAGCTTTCTTT.